The clone carrying this T cell receptor beta chain was recorded once. Authors' analysis steps: Owing to the provision of junction-only sequences devoid of quality scores by immunoSEQ, filtering differed. Sequencing used immunoSEQ multiplex PCR; TCRdb keeps in-frame clones, though not all of them. V and J calls and clone size are given by that table; D and trimming were obtained from the DNA. In the table there are roughly 1,500,000 clones, approximately 98% of which are singletons. The record originates from a study of shared clonotypes between healthy human individuals. Looked up from germline, CDR1 is SGHNT and CDR2 is YYREEE (reference sequence). V was cut by 3 bases and J by 6 bases, with 22 bases left in between. The length of the CDR3 is 17 residues. Subsets obtained from CD4+ cells comprised CD45RA+ naive and CD45RA-negative memory cells.

The receptor was isolated from a man aged 25 to 45 in good health. The V gene is TRBV5-4, the J gene TRBJ2-1, with D perhaps TRBD1 or TRBD2 (7 bases each). Sequencing was carried out using naive CD4+ T cells sorted from blood. Subset in this sample: CD45RA+ positively selected. The CDR3 region is CASSSGGDRARGNEQFF. The CDR3 DNA reads TGTGCCAGCAGCTCGGGGGGAGACAGGGCTAGGGGCAATGAGCAGTTCTTC.